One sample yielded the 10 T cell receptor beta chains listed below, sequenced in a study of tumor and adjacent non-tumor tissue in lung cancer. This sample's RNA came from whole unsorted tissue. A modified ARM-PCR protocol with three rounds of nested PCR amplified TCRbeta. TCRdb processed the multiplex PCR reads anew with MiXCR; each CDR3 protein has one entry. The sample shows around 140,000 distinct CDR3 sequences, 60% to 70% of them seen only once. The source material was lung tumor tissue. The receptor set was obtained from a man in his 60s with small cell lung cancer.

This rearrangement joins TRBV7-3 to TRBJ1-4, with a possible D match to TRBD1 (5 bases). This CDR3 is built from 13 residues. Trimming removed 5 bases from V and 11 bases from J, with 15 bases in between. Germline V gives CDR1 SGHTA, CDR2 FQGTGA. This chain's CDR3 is CASSMGRNHKLFF. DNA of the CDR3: TGTGCCAGCAGCATGGGGCGGAATCACAAACTGTTTTTT.

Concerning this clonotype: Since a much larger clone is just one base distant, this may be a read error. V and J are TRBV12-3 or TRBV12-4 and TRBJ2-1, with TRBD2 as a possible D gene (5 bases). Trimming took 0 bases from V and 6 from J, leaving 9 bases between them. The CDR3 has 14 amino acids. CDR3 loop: CASSLAGEVNEQFF. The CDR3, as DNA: TGTGCCAGCAGTTTAGCGGGAGAAGTCAATGAGCAGTTCTTC.

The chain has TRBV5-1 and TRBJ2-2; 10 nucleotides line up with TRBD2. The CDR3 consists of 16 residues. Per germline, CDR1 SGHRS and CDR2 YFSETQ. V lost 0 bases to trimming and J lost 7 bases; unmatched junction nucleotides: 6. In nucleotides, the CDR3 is TGCGCCAGCAGCTTGGGGGCTAGCGGGAGAATCGGGGAGCTGTTTTTT. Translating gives CASSLGASGRIGELFF.

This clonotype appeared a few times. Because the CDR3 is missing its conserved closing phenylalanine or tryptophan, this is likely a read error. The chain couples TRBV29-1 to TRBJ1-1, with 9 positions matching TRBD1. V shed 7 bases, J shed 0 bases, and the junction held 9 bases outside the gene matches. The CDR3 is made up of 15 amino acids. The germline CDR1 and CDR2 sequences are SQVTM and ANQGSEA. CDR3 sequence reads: CSAKGQGTMNTEAFI. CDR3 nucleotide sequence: TGCAGCGCTAAGGGACAGGGAACAATGAACACTGAAGCTTTCATT.

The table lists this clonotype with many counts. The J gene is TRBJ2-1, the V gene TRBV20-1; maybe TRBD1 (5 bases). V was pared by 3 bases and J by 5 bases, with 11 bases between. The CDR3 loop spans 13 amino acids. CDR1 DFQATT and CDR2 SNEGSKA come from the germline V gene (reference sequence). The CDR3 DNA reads TGCAGTGCTAGGGGGCCCAATGACAATGAGCAGTTCTTC. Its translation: CSARGPNDNEQFF.

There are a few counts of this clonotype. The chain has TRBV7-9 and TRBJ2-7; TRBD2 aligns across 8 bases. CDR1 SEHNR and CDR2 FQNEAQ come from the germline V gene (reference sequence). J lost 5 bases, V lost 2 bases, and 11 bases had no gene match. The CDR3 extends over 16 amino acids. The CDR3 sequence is CASSLFGRVRTHEQYF. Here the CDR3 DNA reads TGTGCCAGCAGCTTATTCGGGAGGGTGCGTACCCACGAGCAGTACTTC.

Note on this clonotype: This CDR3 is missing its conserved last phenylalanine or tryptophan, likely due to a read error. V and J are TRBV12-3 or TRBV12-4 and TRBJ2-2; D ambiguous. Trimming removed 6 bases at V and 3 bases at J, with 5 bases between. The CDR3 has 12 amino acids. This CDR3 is CASRSYTGELFL. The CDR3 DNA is TGTGCCAGCAGGTCCTACACCGGGGAGCTGTTTCTT.

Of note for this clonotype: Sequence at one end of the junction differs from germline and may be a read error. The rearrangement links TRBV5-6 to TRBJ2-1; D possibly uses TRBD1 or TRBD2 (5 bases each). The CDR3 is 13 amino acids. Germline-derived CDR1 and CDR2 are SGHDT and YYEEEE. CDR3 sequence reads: CASSLGTLNGQFF. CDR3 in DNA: TGTGCCAGTAGCCTCGGGACGCTCAATGGGCAGTTCTTC. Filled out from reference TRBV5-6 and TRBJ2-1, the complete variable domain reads DAGVTQSPTHLIKTRGQQVTLRCSPKSGHDTVSWYQQALGQGPQFIFQYYEEEERQRGNFPDRFSGHQFPNYSSELNVNALLLGDSALYLCASSLGTLNGQFFGPGTRLTVL.

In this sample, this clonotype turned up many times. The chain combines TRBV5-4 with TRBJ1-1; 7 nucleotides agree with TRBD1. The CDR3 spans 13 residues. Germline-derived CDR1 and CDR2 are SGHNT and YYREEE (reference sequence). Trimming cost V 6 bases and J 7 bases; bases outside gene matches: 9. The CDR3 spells CASTPRGQLEAFF. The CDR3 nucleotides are TGTGCCAGCACCCCCAGGGGACAGCTTGAAGCTTTCTTT.

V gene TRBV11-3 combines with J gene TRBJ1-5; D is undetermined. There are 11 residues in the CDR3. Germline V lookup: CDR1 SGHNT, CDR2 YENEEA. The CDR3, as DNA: TGTATCAGCAGCACTTATCAGCCCCAGCATTTT. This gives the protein CISSTYQPQHF. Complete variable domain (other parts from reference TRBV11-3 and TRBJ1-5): EAGVVQSPRYKIIEKKQPVAFWCNPISGHNTLYWYLQNLGQGPELLIRYENEEAVDDSQLPKDRFSAERLKGVDSTLKIQPAELGDSAVYLCISSTYQPQHFGDGTRLSIL.